The rows below give T cell receptor beta chains drawn from one sample of a study of vaccination effects on CD4 cells after COVID-19. Their recognized antigens are unknown. The assay was immunoSEQ multiplex PCR, and TCRdb's table has in-frame clones only and misses some. In the table there are 20,000 to 25,000 clones, around 67% of which are singletons. This material consisted of CD4+ T cells from PBMCs cultured without peptide, taken before COVID-19 vaccination. The source is a human donor who received a COVID-19 vaccine. Both conserved end residues are part of each CDR3. A D gene is named only where the DNA matches it firmly. Clone size is given for some rows only: seen once, a few or many times, or a class if the clone is expanded.

once | TRBJ1-1 | TRBV7-2 | TRBD1 | CASSLGTGASTEAFF | TGTGCCAGCAGCTTAGGGACAGGGGCCTCCACTGAAGCTTTCTTT
- | TRBJ1-6 | TRBV3-1/TRBV3-2 | - | CASSPSGDYNSPLHF | TGTGCCAGCAGCCCTTCAGGGGACTATAATTCACCCCTCCACTTT
- | TRBJ2-7 | TRBV19 | - | CASSRQVSSYEQYF | TGTGCCAGTAGTCGGCAGGTTAGCTCCTACGAGCAGTACTTC
- | TRBJ1-1 | TRBV30 | - | CAWSPGPAEAFF | TGTGCCTGGAGTCCAGGGCCCGCTGAAGCTTTCTTT
- | TRBJ2-6 | TRBV5-1 | - | CASSLDRPGSGANVLTF | TGCGCCAGCAGCTTGGATCGCCCGGGCTCTGGGGCCAACGTCCTGACTTTC
- | TRBJ2-2 | TRBV19 | - | CASSLSGALNTGELFF | TGTGCCAGTAGCCTCTCGGGCGCCCTGAACACCGGGGAGCTGTTTTTT
few | TRBJ2-7 | TRBV25-1 | - | CASTTPGGREQYF | TGTGCCAGCACCACTCCCGGGGGGCGCGAGCAGTACTTC
- | TRBJ2-5 | TRBV7-6 | TRBD1 | CASSLGAGGSETQYF | TGTGCCAGCAGCTTAGGGGCAGGGGGCTCGGAGACCCAGTACTTC
- | TRBJ2-1 | TRBV5-4 | - | CASSLFVGTYNEQFF | TGTGCCAGCAGCTTGTTTGTTGGGACCTACAATGAGCAGTTCTTC
- | TRBJ2-7 | TRBV7-8 | - | CASSLWGPHEQYF | TGTGCCAGCAGCTTATGGGGGCCCCACGAGCAGTACTTC
medium-sized | TRBJ1-2 | TRBV13 | - | CASSTDLTYGYTF | TGTGCCAGCAGCACCGACTTAACCTATGGCTACACCTTC
- | TRBJ2-3 | TRBV12-1 | - | CASSPRTGEPPSSTDTQYF | TGTGCCAGCAGCCCCCGCACAGGCGAACCTCCTTCTAGCACAGATACGCAGTATTTT
- | TRBJ2-7 | TRBV5-6 | TRBD1 | CASRKQGVGYEQYF | TGTGCCAGCAGGAAACAGGGGGTGGGATACGAGCAGTACTTC
- | TRBJ1-6 | TRBV30 | - | CASEGAWNSPLHF | TGTGCCTCGGAGGGCGCCTGGAATTCACCCCTCCACTTT
few | TRBJ2-7 | TRBV5-4 | - | CASSLERSFYEQYF | TGTGCCAGCAGCTTGGAGCGTTCCTTCTACGAGCAGTACTTC
- | TRBJ1-3 | TRBV6-1 | TRBD1 | CASSEHQPGGSGNTIYF | TGTGCCAGCAGTGAACACCAACCAGGGGGCTCTGGAAACACCATATATTTT
- | TRBJ1-1 | TRBV5-5 | - | CASVFRGGGSEAFF | TGTGCCAGCGTCTTCCGGGGGGGCGGTTCTGAAGCTTTCTTT
few | TRBJ1-2 | TRBV2 | - | CASSSNGGNYGYTF | TGTGCCAGCAGTTCAAATGGGGGCAACTATGGCTACACCTTC
- | TRBJ1-3 | TRBV5-4 | - | CASSLAGGFSGNTIYF | TGTGCCAGCAGCTTGGCCGGGGGCTTCTCTGGAAACACCATATATTTT
- | TRBJ1-3 | TRBV2 | TRBD1 | CASSGQGSGGDTIYF | TGTGCCAGCAGCGGACAGGGGTCCGGGGGTGACACCATATATTTT
- | TRBJ1-2 | TRBV12-3/TRBV12-4 | TRBD1 | CASRSTGDYGYTF | TGTGCCAGCAGGTCTACAGGGGACTATGGCTACACCTTC
- | TRBJ1-1 | TRBV5-1 | - | CASSLAGGNTEAFF | TGCGCCAGCAGCTTGGCCGGGGGGAACACTGAAGCTTTCTTT
- | TRBJ1-2 | TRBV19 | - | CASIGKLNYGYTF | TGTGCCAGTATAGGAAAGCTCAACTATGGCTACACCTTC
- | TRBJ1-6 | TRBV6-1 | - | CASSDKDISPLHF | TGTGCCAGCAGTGACAAGGACATATCACCCCTCCACTTT
- | TRBJ1-2 | TRBV4-1 | TRBD1 | CASSRGQGLTYGNYGYTF | TGCGCCAGCAGCCGTGGACAGGGGTTAACCTATGGGAACTATGGCTACACCTTC
- | TRBJ1-1 | TRBV4-3 | TRBD1 | CASSRTGGFTEAFF | TGCGCCAGCAGCCGAACAGGGGGCTTCACTGAAGCTTTCTTT
- | TRBJ1-1 | TRBV5-5 | - | CASSLTGVTTEAFF | TGTGCCAGCAGCTTAACGGGGGTGACCACTGAAGCTTTCTTT
- | TRBJ2-2 | TRBV19 | - | CASSIDLVAGELFF | TGTGCCAGTAGTATAGATTTAGTCGCCGGGGAGCTGTTTTTT
once | TRBJ1-4 | TRBV30 | - | CAWSVGRGEKLFF | TGTGCCTGGAGTGTAGGAAGAGGGGAAAAACTGTTTTTT
- | TRBJ2-7 | TRBV4-1 | - | CASSQAIADYYEQYF | TGCGCCAGCAGCCAGGCCATAGCCGACTACTACGAGCAGTACTTC
- | TRBJ1-2 | TRBV27 | - | CASSLSSMNYGYTF | TGTGCCAGCAGTTTAAGTTCCATGAACTATGGCTACACCTTC
- | TRBJ1-2 | TRBV19 | - | CASSIDETANYGYTF | TGTGCCAGTAGTATAGACGAGACTGCTAACTATGGCTACACCTTC
- | TRBJ1-5 | TRBV4-3 | - | CASSQDAQSYSNQPQHF | TGCGCCAGCAGCCAAGATGCTCAGTCTTATAGCAATCAGCCCCAGCATTTT
- | TRBJ1-3 | TRBV2 | - | CASFSRADSGNTIYF | TGTGCCAGCTTCTCTCGGGCGGACTCTGGAAACACCATATATTTT
- | TRBJ2-7 | TRBV19 | TRBD2 | CASSIHGTTPSYEQYF | TGTGCCAGTAGCATCCATGGGACTACCCCGTCCTACGAGCAGTACTTC
- | TRBJ2-2 | TRBV27 | TRBD2 | CASSFGFPGTSGRALAGELFF | TGTGCCAGCAGTTTTGGATTCCCCGGGACTAGCGGGAGGGCCTTGGCCGGGGAGCTGTTTTTT
- | TRBJ2-7 | TRBV15 | - | CATSDRGLAYEQYF | TGTGCCACCAGCGACCGGGGTTTGGCTTACGAGCAGTACTTC
- | TRBJ2-5 | TRBV5-4 | - | CASSFGTGQETQYF | TGTGCCAGCAGTTTCGGGACGGGCCAAGAGACCCAGTACTTC
- | TRBJ1-1 | TRBV19 | - | CASRGGLNTEAFF | TGTGCCAGTAGGGGGGGCCTGAACACTGAAGCTTTCTTT
- | TRBJ1-2 | TRBV4-3 | TRBD1 | CASSQLQGIVSYGYTF | TGCGCCAGCAGCCAGCTACAGGGGATAGTGAGCTATGGCTACACCTTC
- | TRBJ1-5 | TRBV24-1 | - | CATSRGTNQPQHF | TGTGCCACCAGCAGGGGCACCAATCAGCCCCAGCATTTT
- | TRBJ1-1 | TRBV30 | - | CAWSVVPGKGRGEAFF | TGTGCCTGGAGTGTAGTGCCAGGGAAGGGTCGGGGTGAAGCTTTCTTT
- | TRBJ2-1 | TRBV5-5 | TRBD2 | CASSLGGSLPYNEQFF | TGTGCCAGCAGCTTGGGCGGGAGTCTCCCCTACAATGAGCAGTTCTTC